These 26 T cell receptor beta chains originate from one sample sequenced in a study of beta chain features in type 1 diabetes. The investigators reverse transcribed all of the isolated RNA, so they sequenced expressed TCRB transcripts. Clones were read by immunoSEQ multiplex PCR, and TCRdb kept only the in-frame ones, dropping some. The sample lists 150,000 to 200,000 clones, about 13% seen once, with around 0.63% in the top ten. What was sequenced was central memory CD4+ T cells from blood. These TCRs come from a young woman in good health.

This clone was detected many times. This sequence joins TRBV20-1 and TRBJ2-7; D ambiguous. The CDR3 extends over 11 amino acids. Germline CDR1 is DFQATT and CDR2 is SNEGSKA (reference sequence). V dropped 3 bases and J dropped 3 bases, with 6 bases sitting between them. This CDR3 reads CSARADYEQYF. The CDR3 DNA reads TGCAGTGCTAGGGCAGACTACGAGCAGTACTTC.

There are many counts of this clone. The rearrangement links TRBV5-5 to TRBJ1-1; 7 bases align to TRBD1. V dropped 3 bases and J dropped 4; count of bases not matched to a gene: 6. Germline V gene sequence: CDR1 SGHKS, CDR2 YYEKEE (reference sequence). CDR3 length: 14 amino acids. The CDR3: CASSSYDRATEAFF. The CDR3 nucleotides read TGTGCCAGCAGCTCCTACGACAGGGCCACTGAAGCTTTCTTT.

The chain has TRBV30 and TRBJ1-3; D gene uncertain. Germline V gene data show CDR1 as GTSNPN and CDR2 as SVGIG (reference sequence). V was shortened by 3 bases and J by 0 bases, with 6 bases between the two germline ends. The CDR3 loop spans 13 amino acids. DNA of the CDR3: TGTGCCTGGAGACGGAGCTCTGGAAACACCATATATTTT. Encoded protein: CAWRRSSGNTIYF.

This clone was recorded a few times. The chain couples TRBV5-4 to TRBJ2-5; possible D gene TRBD1, 7 bases. Germline CDR1 reads SGHNT; CDR2 reads YYREEE (reference sequence). V was trimmed by 4 bases and J by 2 bases, leaving 15 bases between them. The CDR3 runs to 15 residues. DNA of the CDR3: TGTGCCAGCAGCCCGTCGACAGGGAGGCAAGAGACCCAGTACTTC. As protein: CASSPSTGRQETQYF. Based on the CDR3 plus reference TRBV5-4 and TRBJ2-5, the full variable domain is ETGVTQSPTHLIKTRGQQVTLRCSSQSGHNTVSWYQQALGQGPQFIFQYYREEENGRGNFPPRFSGLQFPNYSSELNVNALELDDSALYLCASSPSTGRQETQYFGPGTRLLVL.

This chain connects TRBV21-1 to TRBJ2-1; the table gives TRBD1 as D, unverified against the DNA. TRBV21-1 is labeled a pseudogene. The CDR3 runs to 9 residues. As DNA, the CDR3 is TGTGCCAGCAGCACAAAGCAGTTCTTC. Translated: CASSTKQFF.

This clone was recorded a few times. This rearrangement joins TRBV7-2 to TRBJ1-1; no clear D. The germline V gene has CDR1 SGHTA and CDR2 FQGNSA. The length of the CDR3 is 12 residues. The germline V and J ends were trimmed by 6 bases and 0 bases, with 5 bases remaining between them. CDR3 residues: CASSILNTEAFF. The DNA for the CDR3 is TGTGCCAGCAGTATCCTGAACACTGAAGCTTTCTTT.

This clone was observed a handful of times. The chain links TRBV5-1 to TRBJ1-1, with D possibly TRBD1 on 6 matching bases. V lost 4 bases, J lost 0 bases, and 13 bases lay in between. Germline loops: CDR1 SGHRS, CDR2 YFSETQ. The CDR3 length is 15 residues. This chain's CDR3 is CASSPWTEMNTEAFF. The CDR3 DNA reads as TGCGCCAGCAGCCCCTGGACAGAAATGAACACTGAAGCTTTCTTT.

This clone was observed a few times. The V and J genes are TRBV5-4 and TRBJ2-3, with 8 bases identical to TRBD2. The CDR3 runs 16 residues. The ends lost 1 base at V and 3 bases at J; junction bases unmatched: 7. Germline V CDR1 and CDR2: SGHNT, YYREEE (reference sequence). The CDR3 protein is CASSLSSGLETDTQYF. The CDR3 DNA reads as TGTGCCAGCAGCTTGTCCTCGGGACTAGAGACAGATACGCAGTATTTT.

This clone was picked up a small number of times. The chain employs TRBV7-2 and TRBJ2-5; TRBD1 agrees at 7 bases. The CDR3 runs 14 residues. The V gene's germline CDR1 is SGHTA and CDR2 FQGNSA. After removal of 5 bases from V and 4 bases from J, the junction contained 7 bases not matched to a gene. CDR3 nucleotides: TGTGCCAGCAGCGGGCACAGGGGTGCAGAGACCCAGTACTTC. Protein sequence: CASSGHRGAETQYF. Variable domain in full (rest from reference TRBV7-2 and TRBJ2-5): GAGVSQSPSNKVTEKGKDVELRCDPISGHTALYWYRQSLGQGLEFLIYFQGNSAPDKSGLPSDRFSAERTGGSVSTLTIQRTQQEDSAVYLCASSGHRGAETQYFGPGTRLLVL.

The J gene is TRBJ1-4, the V gene TRBV7-9; 8 bases are a match to TRBD1. CDR3 size: 16 residues. The J segment lost 5 bases and the V segment lost 2 bases, leaving 7 bases of the junction unmatched. From germline, CDR1 is SEHNR and CDR2 FQNEAQ (reference sequence). CDR3 sequence (DNA): TGTGCCAGCAGCTTAATCGCCGGACAGGGAAATGAAAAACTGTTTTTT. It yields the protein CASSLIAGQGNEKLFF.

This clone has only a few counts. The chain couples TRBV30 to TRBJ2-1; D remains unclear. The germline V gene has CDR1 GTSNPN and CDR2 SVGIG (reference sequence). Between the trimmed V and J ends, which lost 3 bases and 6 bases, there was a span of 15 bases. The CDR3 covers 14 residues. DNA of the CDR3: TGTGCCTGGAGGCTGAAGAACACCCGCAATGAGCAGTTCTTC. Its translation: CAWRLKNTRNEQFF.

This clone was detected only a few times. V is TRBV4-3 and J is TRBJ2-5; maybe TRBD1 (5 bases). CDR1 and CDR2 from the germline V gene are LGHNA and YSLEER. The CDR3 is made up of 14 amino acids. The V gene lost 0 bases and the J gene lost 7 bases, with 12 bases spanning the gap. CDR3 amino acids: CASSQDGAEMTQYF. The CDR3 region has the DNA TGCGCCAGCAGCCAAGATGGGGCGGAGATGACCCAGTACTTC.

This clone was counted between two and nine times. The chain recombines TRBV4-3 with TRBJ1-2; 7 nucleotides line up with TRBD1. CDR3 length: 15 amino acids. Germline CDR1 is LGHNA and CDR2 is YSLEER. The trim removed 1 base at V and 2 bases at J, leaving 4 bases unmatched. CDR3 region: CASSQAETGNYGYTF. The CDR3 nucleotides read TGCGCCAGCAGCCAAGCTGAGACAGGGAACTATGGCTACACCTTC.

The rearrangement links TRBV28 to TRBJ1-5; TRBD1 matches 7 bases. The CDR3 totals 14 residues. Germline lookup yields CDR1 MDHEN and CDR2 SYDVKM. The ends lost 4 bases at V and 11 bases at J; junction bases unmatched: 11. The CDR3 loop reads CASSSGQAPKAQHF. Written as DNA, the CDR3 is TGTGCCAGCAGTTCCGGACAGGCCCCCAAGGCCCAGCATTTT. Variable domain in full (rest from reference TRBV28 and TRBJ1-5): DVKVTQSSRYLVKRTGEKVFLECVQDMDHENMFWYRQDPGLGLRLIYFSYDVKMKEKGDIPEGYSVSREKKERFSLILESASTNQTSMYLCASSSGQAPKAQHFGDGTRLSIL.

Only a few counts were recorded for this clone. The chain employs TRBV7-2 and TRBJ2-1; tentatively, D is TRBD1 (6 bases). The CDR3 has 17 amino acids. CDR1 is SGHTA, CDR2 FQGNSA, per germline. Trimming removed 1 base at V and 8 bases at J, with 21 bases between. CDR3 sequence: CASSLGLGPKGVDEQFF. The CDR3 DNA reads as TGTGCCAGCAGCTTAGGTCTCGGCCCCAAGGGGGTCGATGAGCAGTTCTTC.

This clone has only a few counts. Relative to the germline gene, one junction end is altered; a read error may explain this. The chain uses TRBV10-3 and TRBJ2-7; 9 positions agree with TRBD1. This CDR3 is 13 amino acids long. Germline V lookup: CDR1 ENHRY, CDR2 SYGVKD. The CDR3 here is CAVQGQGSDEQYF. The CDR3 DNA sequence: TGTGCCGTACAGGGACAGGGCTCCGACGAGCAGTACTTC.

Ten or more counts support this clone. The chain has TRBV28 and TRBJ2-1; weak D call: TRBD1 (6 bases). This CDR3 comprises 13 residues. Trimming cost V 6 bases and J 0 bases, with 6 bases left between them. Per the germline V gene, CDR1 is MDHEN and CDR2 is SYDVKM. CDR3: CASRGASYNEQFF. CDR3 nucleotide sequence: TGTGCCAGCAGGGGGGCCTCCTACAATGAGCAGTTCTTC. The full variable domain, with the rest looked up from reference TRBV28 and TRBJ2-1, is DVKVTQSSRYLVKRTGEKVFLECVQDMDHENMFWYRQDPGLGLRLIYFSYDVKMKEKGDIPEGYSVSREKKERFSLILESASTNQTSMYLCASRGASYNEQFFGPGTRLTVL.

This clone was observed many times. V usage is TRBV7-2 and J usage is TRBJ2-7; tentative D call: TRBD2 (6 bases). V gave up 9 bases and J gave up 0 bases, with 12 bases separating them. The CDR3 is 13 residues long. Germline CDR1 is SGHTA and CDR2 is FQGNSA. The CDR3 DNA follows: TGTGCCAGTCAGCGGGCAGCCTCCTACGAGCAGTACTTC. Protein product: CASQRAASYEQYF.

The V gene is TRBV28, the J gene TRBJ2-1, with D uncertain. Germline V gene data show CDR1 as MDHEN and CDR2 as SYDVKM. This CDR3 has 12 amino acids. Trimming removed 2 bases at V and 7 bases at J, with 6 bases between. The CDR3 DNA follows: TGTGCCAGCAGTTTACCCCTAAATGAGCAGTTCTTC. It translates to CASSLPLNEQFF.

The gene calls are TRBV28 and TRBJ2-1; the match to TRBD1 covers 9 bases. The CDR3 consists of 16 residues. Germline V gene lookup returns CDR1 MDHEN and CDR2 SYDVKM. With V trimmed by 3 bases and J by 4 bases, 7 bases remained unmatched. CDR3 loop: CASSFLPGQGYNEQFF. As DNA, the CDR3 is TGTGCCAGCAGTTTTTTGCCGGGACAGGGTTACAATGAGCAGTTCTTC.

This clone was seen at least ten times. The CDR3 DNA is TGTGCCAGCAGCTTGGTGGCCGGGACAGATGGCTACACCTTC. Encoded protein: CASSLVAGTDGYTF. The chain combines TRBV5-5 with TRBJ1-2; 7 bases align to TRBD1. The J segment lost 6 bases and the V segment lost 0 bases, leaving 5 bases of the junction unmatched. This CDR3 region has 14 residues. CDR1 is SGHKS and CDR2 is YYEKEE in the germline V gene (reference sequence).

This clone was observed a handful of times. The rearrangement uses TRBV4-3 and TRBJ2-1; the match to TRBD2 covers 11 bases. CDR3 length: 18 residues. The V gene end was trimmed by 0 bases and the J gene end by 3 bases; junction bases not matched to a gene: 7. Germline loops: CDR1 LGHNA, CDR2 YSLEER. The CDR3 bases are TGCGCCAGCAGCCAAGACGAAGATCTAGCGGGAGGCTACAATGAGCAGTTCTTC. It translates to CASSQDEDLAGGYNEQFF.

The sample holds a few counts of this clone. V and J are TRBV27 and TRBJ2-7; 13 nucleotides match TRBD2. There are 19 residues in the CDR3. Germline-derived CDR1 and CDR2 are MNHEY and SMNVEV (reference sequence). With 4 bases clipped from V and 7 bases from J, the junction kept 19 bases outside the gene matches. CDR3: CASSSGLGGTLAGGGEQYF. The CDR3 DNA sequence: TGTGCCAGCAGTTCAGGCCTCGGAGGGACACTAGCGGGAGGGGGGGAGCAGTACTTC.

This clone was detected once. The rearrangement joins TRBV18 to TRBJ2-5; 8 positions match TRBD1. The CDR3 contains 16 residues. Germline CDR1 KGHSH, CDR2 LQKENI. Losses at the gene ends were 2 bases for V and 2 bases for J; bases not matched to a gene: 7. CDR3 protein: CASSPGTGGFQETQYF. The CDR3 region has the DNA TGTGCCAGCTCACCAGGGACAGGAGGTTTTCAAGAGACCCAGTACTTC.

This clone was seen ten or more times. As DNA, the CDR3 is TGTGCCAGCAGCCCGCTTTCAGGGATGAACACTGAAGCTTTCTTT. Its translation is CASSPLSGMNTEAFF. The J gene is TRBJ1-1, the V gene TRBV14; D may be TRBD1 (5 bases). The CDR3 contains 15 residues. The V gene lost 4 bases and the J gene lost 0 bases, with 12 bases spanning the gap. Germline loops: CDR1 SGHDN, CDR2 FVKESK.

The V and J genes are TRBV6-6 and TRBJ1-5; no reliable D call. Germline lookup yields CDR1 MNHNY and CDR2 SVGAGI (reference sequence). The V end lost 5 bases, the J end lost 4 bases, and 12 bases lay between the germline ends. The CDR3 length is 14 residues. CDR3 loop: CASSLRPENQPQHF. The CDR3 region has the DNA TGTGCCAGCAGTCTCCGCCCGGAGAATCAGCCCCAGCATTTT.